Shown below are 14 T cell receptor beta chains from a single sample sequenced in a study of T cell responses to AZD1222 COVID-19 vaccine. Profiled with immunoSEQ multiplex PCR; TCRdb holds only in-frame clones, not every one. The profile covers over 110,000 clones, with approximately 94% appearing a single time and roughly 5% taken by the ten largest. The specimen comprised peripheral blood, sampled on day 0 of AZD1222 vaccination. The source of these receptors is an adult in good health.

This clone appeared a single time. The CDR3 region is CASSLEGTSGRQETQYF. DNA of the CDR3: TGTGCCAGCAGCTTAGAGGGGACTAGCGGTCGACAAGAGACCCAGTACTTC. The chain couples TRBV7-8 to TRBJ2-5, with 11 nucleotides matching TRBD2. With V trimmed by 1 base and J by 2 bases, 6 bases remained unmatched. The CDR3 is 17 amino acids. Germline CDR1 and CDR2: SGHVS and FQNEAQ.

The gene calls are TRBV10-3 and TRBJ2-2; 8 bases match TRBD2. V was clipped by 5 bases and J by 4 bases; unmatched bases: 12. This CDR3 spans 17 amino acids. The germline gives CDR1 ENHRY, CDR2 SYGVKD. The CDR3: CAISPGGAEPGTGELFF. The CDR3 nucleotides read TGTGCCATCAGTCCCGGGGGGGCCGAGCCTGGCACCGGGGAGCTGTTTTTT.

Remarks on this clone: This sample also contains other DNA sequences that code for the same CDR3. V and J are TRBV18 and TRBJ2-5, with D hard to call. From germline, CDR1 is KGHSH and CDR2 LQKENI. V lost 2 bases, J lost 2 bases, and 3 bases lay in between. The CDR3 covers 12 residues. CDR3 sequence (DNA): TGTGCCAGCTCACCAGGGCAAGAGACCCAGTACTTC. It yields the protein CASSPGQETQYF.

The chain employs TRBV6-5 and TRBJ2-7; D not certain. The CDR3 sequence is 15 residues long. V was pared by 5 bases and J by 0 bases, with 14 bases between. The germline V gene encodes CDR1 MNHEY and CDR2 SVGAGI. The CDR3 nucleotides read TGTGCCAGCAGTCCATCCCTCATTCGCTCCTACGAGCAGTACTTC. It encodes CASSPSLIRSYEQYF.

The chain uses TRBV7-9 and TRBJ2-7; 8 bases are a match to TRBD1. V lost 4 bases, J lost 0 bases, and 5 bases stayed unmatched. CDR3 size: 15 residues. CDR1 is SEHNR, CDR2 FQNEAQ, per germline (reference sequence). The CDR3 sequence is CASSSADRVSYEQYF. The CDR3 DNA reads TGTGCCAGCAGCTCCGCGGACAGGGTCTCCTACGAGCAGTACTTC. The whole variable domain, filled in from reference TRBV7-9 and TRBJ2-7, reads DTGVSQNPRHKITKRGQNVTFRCDPISEHNRLYWYRQTLGQGPEFLTYFQNEAQLEKSRLLSDRFSAERPKGSFSTLEIQRTEQGDSAMYLCASSSADRVSYEQYFGPGTRLTVT.

This clone was seen once. CDR3 amino acids: CASSASGGKGLNSPLHF. Written as DNA, the CDR3 is TGCGCCAGCAGCGCCTCGGGCGGGAAGGGGCTTAATTCACCCCTCCACTTT. This chain joins TRBV5-1 and TRBJ1-6; possible D gene TRBD1, 5 bases. CDR1 and CDR2 (germline): SGHRS, YFSETQ. CDR3 length equals 17 residues. Between the trimmed V and J ends, which lost 4 bases and 6 bases, there was a span of 20 bases.

This chain uses TRBV7-9 with TRBJ1-4; TRBD1 aligns across 8 bases. The CDR3 runs 15 residues. Germline values: CDR1 SEHNR, CDR2 FQNEAQ (reference sequence). Trimming removed 4 bases from V and 6 bases from J; junction bases left unmatched: 7. The CDR3 loop is CASSSWTGSHEKLFF. The CDR3 bases are TGTGCCAGCAGCTCGTGGACAGGGTCCCATGAAAAACTGTTTTTT.

V gene TRBV2 combines with J gene TRBJ2-7, with 12 bases lining up with TRBD1. CDR3 length equals 14 residues. The trim removed 11 bases at V and 7 bases at J, leaving 12 bases unmatched. Germline values: CDR1 SNHLY, CDR2 FYNNEI. The DNA for the CDR3 is TGTGCCGGGAACCCGGGACAGGGGGCCTCAGAGCAGTACTTC. Amino acids: CAGNPGQGASEQYF. Looking up the rest from reference TRBV2 and TRBJ2-7 gives the full variable domain: EPEVTQTPSHQVTQMGQEVILRCVPISNHLYFYWYRQILGQKVEFLVSFYNNEISEKSEIFDDQFSVERPDGSNFTLKIRSTKLEDSAMYFCAGNPGQGASEQYFGPGTRLTVT.

The J gene is TRBJ2-7, the V gene TRBV6-6; D remains unclear. From germline, CDR1 is MNHNY and CDR2 SVGAGI (reference sequence). The CDR3 contains 12 residues. V lost 0 bases and J lost 3, with 3 bases in between. The CDR3: CASSYSLYEQYF. CDR3 nucleotides: TGTGCCAGCAGTTACTCCCTCTACGAGCAGTACTTC.

The chain couples TRBV5-1 to TRBJ1-2, with 7 positions matching TRBD1. With 2 bases clipped from V and 8 bases from J, the junction kept 3 bases outside the gene matches. The CDR3 has 12 amino acids. CDR1 and CDR2 (germline): SGHRS, YFSETQ. The CDR3 is CASSFQGGGYTF. CDR3 sequence (DNA): TGCGCCAGCAGCTTTCAGGGGGGCGGCTACACCTTC.

The V and J genes are TRBV4-1 and TRBJ2-3; a possible D gene is TRBD1 (6 bases). CDR3 length: 17 residues. Germline CDR1 and CDR2: MGHRA and YSYEKL. The V and J ends lost 0 bases and 1 base respectively, with 14 bases between them. Here the CDR3 DNA reads TGCGCCAGCAGCCAAGATCCCCATGGGGGCCGCACAGATACGCAGTATTTT. Translating gives CASSQDPHGGRTDTQYF.

This clone was seen just once. This chain joins TRBV19 and TRBJ1-6; TRBD1 is a possible D gene (5 bases). The CDR3 covers 14 residues. V was pared by 5 bases and J by 9 bases, with 14 bases between. The germline V gene encodes CDR1 LNHDA and CDR2 SQIVND (reference sequence). Here the CDR3 DNA reads TGTGCCAGTAGTGTGACAGAAAGTGGTTCACCCCTCCACTTT. Translated: CASSVTESGSPLHF.

The gene calls are TRBV19 and TRBJ2-3; D is ambiguous. The CDR3 has 13 amino acids. V lost 6 bases and J lost 4, with 11 bases in between. The germline CDR1 and CDR2 sequences are LNHDA and SQIVND (reference sequence). CDR3 coding DNA: TGTGCCAGTAGCCACTTGGTCTCAGATACGCAGTATTTT. Translation: CASSHLVSDTQYF.

The chain combines TRBV20-1 with TRBJ1-5, with a possible D match to TRBD1 (5 bases). Per the germline V gene, CDR1 is DFQATT and CDR2 is SNEGSKA (reference sequence). The CDR3 sequence is 16 residues long. Trimming stripped 3 bases from V and 8 bases from J, with 23 bases between. As DNA, the CDR3 is TGCAGTGCTAGTAATGGGGCCCTCGAAATCAGTGAGCCCCAGCATTTT. It is translated as CSASNGALEISEPQHF.